The count of the clone carrying this TCR beta chain is one. Antigen: not known. The source of the sample is a study of T cell responses to AZD1222 COVID-19 vaccine. This CDR3 comprises 13 residues. Germline V gene lookup returns CDR1 DFQATT and CDR2 SNEGSKA (reference sequence). V lost 3 bases, J lost 4 bases, and 12 bases lay in between. Study-level findings and limits: Unmutated variant regions reportedly attract nearly half of all spike-specific TCRs. Distributed over spike, vaccine-associated CD4 TCRs predominated at 160-218 and 743-854. Just 5 to 7 people given AZD1222 tested seropositive at baseline. Repertoires were obtained only post-peak T cell response.

The table came from immunoSEQ multiplex PCR; TCRdb's copy has only in-frame clones and leaves some out. The sample has 150,000 to 160,000 clones; 85% to 90% are singletons. The chain is built from TRBV20-1 and TRBJ1-2, with D uncertain. The sequence came from an adult who received the AZD1222 COVID-19 vaccine. This sample comprised peripheral blood, obtained 28 days after the second AZD1222 dose. CDR3 DNA sequence: TGCAGTGCTAGTGTGGGTCAGACCTATGGCTACACCTTC. Protein: CSASVGQTYGYTF.